The rows below give T cell receptor beta chains drawn from one sample of a study of cytomegalovirus exposure and HLA in healthy donors. Sequencing used immunoSEQ multiplex PCR; TCRdb keeps in-frame clones, though not all of them. The repertoire holds about 160,000 clones, with around 76% as singletons. Sequenced: PBMCs. These receptors came from a man in his forties in good health and CMV-seronegative. The CDR3 runs from the conserved cysteine through the conserved F or W. Fields, in order: clone size, D gene, V gene, J gene, CDR3 DNA, CDR3 protein. A D gene is named only where the DNA matches it firmly. Rows may omit the clone size; those that give it use once, few, many or a size class.

abundance: NA
d_gene: TRBD2
v_gene: TRBV11-2
j_gene: TRBJ2-3
CDR3nt: TGTGCCAGCACCGATAGCGGGAGTCTAGCAGATACGCAGTATTTT
CDR3aa: CASTDSGSLADTQYF

abundance: NA
d_gene: NA
v_gene: TRBV5-6
j_gene: TRBJ1-2
CDR3nt: TGTGCCAGCAGCTTGGCGGGAGGTGGGAAGACCTATGGCTACACCTTC
CDR3aa: CASSLAGGGKTYGYTF

abundance: NA
d_gene: NA
v_gene: TRBV19
j_gene: TRBJ2-1
CDR3nt: TGTGCCAGTAGTATAGATCAGGGAACGTGGTACAATGAGCAGTTCTTC
CDR3aa: CASSIDQGTWYNEQFF

abundance: NA
d_gene: TRBD1
v_gene: TRBV5-1
j_gene: TRBJ1-1
CDR3nt: TGCGCCAGCAGCTTAACAGGGGCTGAAGCTTTCTTT
CDR3aa: CASSLTGAEAFF

abundance: few
d_gene: NA
v_gene: TRBV4-1
j_gene: TRBJ2-1
CDR3nt: TGCGCCAGCAGCCGCGTCGGGGTGTACAATGAGCAGTTCTTC
CDR3aa: CASSRVGVYNEQFF

abundance: NA
d_gene: NA
v_gene: TRBV27
j_gene: TRBJ2-2
CDR3nt: TGTGCCAGCAGTTTACAGCGGATCCAAGTGGGTACCGGGGAGCTGTTTTTT
CDR3aa: CASSLQRIQVGTGELFF

abundance: NA
d_gene: NA
v_gene: TRBV29-1
j_gene: TRBJ1-5
CDR3nt: TGCAGCGTTTCACTTACACGGGACATATATCAGCCCCAGCATTTT
CDR3aa: CSVSLTRDIYQPQHF

abundance: NA
d_gene: NA
v_gene: TRBV5-1
j_gene: TRBJ2-7
CDR3nt: TGCGCCAGCAGCTTCGCGTACGAGCAGTACTTC
CDR3aa: CASSFAYEQYF

abundance: NA
d_gene: NA
v_gene: TRBV5-1
j_gene: TRBJ1-5
CDR3nt: TGCGCCAGCAGCTTGGAGGGGGATAGCAATCAGCCCCAGCATTTT
CDR3aa: CASSLEGDSNQPQHF

abundance: few
d_gene: NA
v_gene: TRBV28
j_gene: TRBJ1-6
CDR3nt: TGTGCCAGCAGGGCAGATGAGGCCCTCTATAATTCACCCCTCCACTTT
CDR3aa: CASRADEALYNSPLHF

abundance: few
d_gene: NA
v_gene: TRBV5-6
j_gene: TRBJ2-3
CDR3nt: TGTGCCAGCAGCTTGTTTAGATTAGATACGCAGTATTTT
CDR3aa: CASSLFRLDTQYF

abundance: NA
d_gene: NA
v_gene: TRBV27
j_gene: TRBJ1-1
CDR3nt: TGTGCCAGCAGTTTCCGGGGATCGGACACTGAAGCTTTCTTT
CDR3aa: CASSFRGSDTEAFF

abundance: NA
d_gene: NA
v_gene: TRBV15
j_gene: TRBJ2-1
CDR3nt: TGTGCCACCAGCAGAGTCTCCATTAGTAGCGGAGGCTACAATGAGCAGTTCTTC
CDR3aa: CATSRVSISSGGYNEQFF

abundance: NA
d_gene: TRBD1
v_gene: TRBV7-9
j_gene: TRBJ1-4
CDR3nt: TGTGCCAGCAGCTGGACAGGGACAACTAATGAAAAACTGTTTTTT
CDR3aa: CASSWTGTTNEKLFF